This T cell receptor (beta chain) was recorded in a study of blood T cell repertoires in COVID-19. Looking at the study overall: Spain, Italy and the United States supplied samples that represented acute and convalescent COVID-19. T cells, B-cell-depleted T cells, or PBMCs provided the cDNA or gDNA that served as material.

The length of the CDR3 is 15 residues. The germline gives CDR1 MNHEY, CDR2 SVGEGT. V was clipped by 2 bases and J by 5 bases, with 15 bases between them. In the original workflow: Amplification from reference gene primers served as the basis for estimated nucleated cell counts. Clones were read by immunoSEQ multiplex PCR, and TCRdb kept only the in-frame ones, dropping some. V, J and clone size reflect that table, while D and trimming were determined from the DNA. The top ten clones hold about 4.5% of a sample with about 240,000 clones, approximately 85% of them seen once. The TCR comes from a woman between 70 and 85 years old with acute or convalescent COVID-19. This chain connects TRBV6-2 or TRBV6-3 to TRBJ2-5; no definite D call. Sample: peripheral blood. DNA of the CDR3: TGTGCCAGCAGTTACCGGTCGTTGAGTGAGGAGACCCAGTACTTC. Translation gives CASSYRSLSEETQYF.